These 12 T cell receptor beta chains were sequenced from one sample in a study of shared clonotypes between healthy human individuals. TCRdb's copy holds only in-frame clones and misses some; the assay was immunoSEQ multiplex PCR. The table shows approximately 2.3 million clones, with roughly 93% occurring only once. Sequenced: naive CD4+ T cells from PBMCs. The subset was: CD45RA+ positively selected. The receptors stem from a man aged 18 to 29 in good health. Some clones in this sample may be carry-over from other donors' samples.

This clone was seen just once. This specimen includes other DNA sequences encoding the same CDR3. J is TRBJ2-1 and V is TRBV18; possibly TRBD1 for D (5 bases). The CDR3 covers 12 residues. Germline CDR1 reads KGHSH; CDR2 reads LQKENI. Trimming took 2 bases from V and 8 from J, leaving 7 bases between them. This CDR3 is CASSPTGDEQFF. CDR3 in DNA: TGTGCCAGCTCACCAACAGGCGATGAGCAGTTCTTC.

The genes are TRBV5-1 and TRBJ2-6, with D tentatively TRBD1 or TRBD2 (7 bases each). This CDR3 comprises 20 residues. Trimming left V 6 bases short and J 4 bases short, with 29 bases between. CDR1 and CDR2 (germline): SGHRS, YFSETQ. The DNA of the CDR3 is TGCGCCAGCATGGAAAGCCCCACCGGGACAGCGGGGCGGGGGGCCAACGTCCTGACTTTC. Translation gives CASMESPTGTAGRGANVLTF.

V gene TRBV10-3 combines with J gene TRBJ2-5, with D possibly being TRBD2 (6 bases). V lost 0 bases to trimming and J lost 8 bases, with 22 bases between them. The germline V gene has CDR1 ENHRY and CDR2 SYGVKD. The CDR3 loop spans 17 amino acids. CDR3 nucleotide sequence: TGTGCCATCAGTGAGTCACTAGCAACACCCGGCCAAGGTACCCAGTACTTC. Translating gives CAISESLATPGQGTQYF.

V and J are TRBV15 and TRBJ1-4, with D unresolved. Deletions cut 1 base from V and 2 bases from J, with 8 bases between. Germline assignment: CDR1 LNHNV and CDR2 YYDKDF (reference sequence). The CDR3 is made up of 15 amino acids. The CDR3 region has the DNA TGTGCCACCAGCAGAGCTGGCGGGACTAATGAAAAACTGTTTTTT. It specifies CATSRAGGTNEKLFF.

The V gene is TRBV5-4, the J gene TRBJ2-3, with D possibly TRBD2 on 6 matching bases. The CDR3 consists of 15 residues. Deletions cut 4 bases from V and 3 bases from J, with 15 bases between. Per germline, CDR1 SGHNT and CDR2 YYREEE (reference sequence). DNA of the CDR3: TGTGCCAGCAGCACGGGACCGGGGAGGACAGATACGCAGTATTTT. Its protein is CASSTGPGRTDTQYF.

The J gene is TRBJ2-3, the V gene TRBV7-6; the D is unclear. Trimming pared 2 bases from V and 1 base from J, leaving 10 bases between. The germline V gene encodes CDR1 SGHVS and CDR2 FNYEAQ. This CDR3 is 15 amino acids long. The CDR3 DNA is TGTGCCAGCAGCTTATCTAGGACCCGCACAGATACGCAGTATTTT. It yields the protein CASSLSRTRTDTQYF.

J is TRBJ2-6 and V is TRBV5-1, with D maybe TRBD2 (5 bases). The CDR3 has 16 residues. Trimming removed 2 bases at V and 3 bases at J, with 12 bases between. Per the germline V gene, CDR1 is SGHRS and CDR2 is YFSETQ. In DNA, the CDR3 is TGCGCCAGCAGCTTAGGACCGGGGTATGGGGCCAACGTCCTGACTTTC. Protein sequence: CASSLGPGYGANVLTF.

The V call is TRBV5-1, the J call TRBJ2-1; TRBD2 matches at 7 bases. V gave up 4 bases and J gave up 10 bases; unmatched junction bases: 2. Per germline, CDR1 SGHRS and CDR2 YFSETQ. The CDR3 spans 11 residues. The CDR3 here is CASSETSEQFF. The CDR3 nucleotides read TGCGCCAGCAGCGAGACTAGCGAGCAGTTCTTC.

The chain is built from TRBV28 and TRBJ2-3; 9 bases agree with TRBD1. Trimming at V came to 5 bases and at J to 7 bases, leaving 7 bases not matched to a gene. Germline values: CDR1 MDHEN, CDR2 SYDVKM. The CDR3 is 14 amino acids. CDR3 in DNA: TGTGCCAGCAGTCCCACAGGGGGCTTCCATACGCAGTATTTT. Translated, it gives CASSPTGGFHTQYF. The complete variable domain, with remaining parts taken from reference TRBV28 and TRBJ2-3, reads DVKVTQSSRYLVKRTGEKVFLECVQDMDHENMFWYRQDPGLGLRLIYFSYDVKMKEKGDIPEGYSVSREKKERFSLILESASTNQTSMYLCASSPTGGFHTQYFGPGTRLTVL.

The CDR3 DNA is TGTGCCAGCAGCGCAGTCGGGGGCCGCTACGAGCAGTACTTC. Translating it yields CASSAVGGRYEQYF. The chain has TRBV7-2 and TRBJ2-7, with D possibly called TRBD1 or TRBD2 (6 bases each). This CDR3 has 14 amino acids. Germline loops: CDR1 SGHTA, CDR2 FQGNSA. The V gene lost 5 bases and the J gene lost 3 bases, with 14 bases spanning the gap.

The chain couples TRBV29-1 to TRBJ1-2, with unresolved D. The CDR3 has 17 amino acids. CDR1 SQVTM and CDR2 ANQGSEA come from the germline V gene. Trimming removed 4 bases at V and 1 base at J, with 22 bases between. This CDR3 reads CSVAPGSLPDYNYGYTF. The CDR3 nucleotides are TGCAGCGTTGCCCCTGGAAGTCTGCCCGATTATAACTATGGCTACACCTTC.

The chain links TRBV29-1 to TRBJ2-7, with D unresolved. Germline-derived CDR1 and CDR2 are SQVTM and ANQGSEA. The CDR3 extends over 14 amino acids. V lost 0 bases and J lost 7, with 16 bases in between. The CDR3 bases are TGCAGCGTTGAAGATCTCAGTGGGGTCGGAGAGCAGTACTTC. Translation: CSVEDLSGVGEQYF.